This T cell receptor beta chain emerged from a study of memory CD4+ T cells and cytomegalovirus serostatus. Study-wide background: This sample comes from healthy Belgian adults, roughly 9 CMV seropositive, 24 seronegative. Study-wide findings and caveats: 67 of 164 known CMV-associated TCRbeta sequences appeared in CD4+ memory.

Germline loops: CDR1 MGHRA, CDR2 YSYEKL. The CDR3 length is 19 residues. The ends lost 2 bases at V and 5 bases at J; junction bases unmatched: 14. This clone was detected once. Its antigen is unidentified. The sort gate was single viable CD3+CD4+CD8-CD45RO+ cells for memory CD4+ T cells. Authors' methods: Out-of-frame sequences were removed, leaving 2 million to 2.5 million distinct TCRbeta sequences. Only in-frame clones appear in the TCRdb table, and some are missing; sequencing was by immunoSEQ multiplex PCR. Clone size and V and J calls were adopted from that table, with D and trimming inferred from the DNA. The sample lists under 100,000 clones, 80% occurring once.

Source material: memory CD4+ T cells from blood. The sequence was obtained from an adult in good health and CMV-seronegative. This chain links TRBV4-1 with TRBJ2-1, with TRBD2 identical over 11 bases. In nucleotides, the CDR3 is TGCGCCAGCAGCCAATTTAGGGCTAGCGGGGGGCTAGGTGACAATGAGCAGTTCTTC. Translation: CASSQFRASGGLGDNEQFF.